A single TCR beta chain is shown here with its context. Its target is not known. These data are taken from a study of neoadjuvant anti-PD-1 for oral cavity cancer. Background on the study: Before surgery, most patients got three to four biweekly 3 mg/kg nivolumab doses.

CDR3 size: 15 residues. The V end was cut by 2 bases, the J end by 2 bases, with 12 bases between. CDR1 MNHNY and CDR2 SVGAGI come from the germline V gene (reference sequence). The sample's time point: after neoadjuvant nivolumab, at surgical resection. These oral cavity squamous cell carcinomas were HPV-negative and locally advanced. General study results and limits: Higher pretreatment Treg/Th17 ratios tracked higher pretreatment blood clonality. After neoadjuvant nivolumab, PBMC T cell clonality was significantly higher in non-responders than responders.

TCRdb's table, derived via immunoSEQ multiplex PCR, lists solely in-frame clones and lacks some. The table has about 14,000 clones, over 60% seen once. This rearrangement joins TRBV6-6 to TRBJ1-1; D unclear. This material consisted of PBMCs, taken after nivolumab (anti-PD-1) treatment. The receptor's source is a person aged 40 to 85 with oral cavity squamous cell carcinoma. The CDR3 reads CASSYGSSLNTEAFF. The CDR3 DNA is TGTGCCAGCAGTTACGGGTCGTCCCTAAACACTGAAGCTTTCTTT.